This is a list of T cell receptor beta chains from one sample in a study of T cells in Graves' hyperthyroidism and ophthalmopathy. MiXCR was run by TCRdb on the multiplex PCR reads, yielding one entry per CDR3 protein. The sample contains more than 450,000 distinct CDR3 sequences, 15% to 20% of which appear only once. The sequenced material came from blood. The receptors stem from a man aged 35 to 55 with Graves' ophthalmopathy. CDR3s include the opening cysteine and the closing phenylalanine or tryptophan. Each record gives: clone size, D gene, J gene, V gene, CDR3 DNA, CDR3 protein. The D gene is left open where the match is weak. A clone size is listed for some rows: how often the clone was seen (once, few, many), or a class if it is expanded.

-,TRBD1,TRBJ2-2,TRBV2,TGTGCCAGCTCACAGTCAGGACAGGTGAACACCGGGGAGCTGTTTTTT,CASSQSGQVNTGELFF
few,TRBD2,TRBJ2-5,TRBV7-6,TGTGCCAGCAGCTCTCTGGGGACTAGCCGCGAGACCCAGTACTTC,CASSSLGTSRETQYF
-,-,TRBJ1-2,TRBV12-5,TGTGCTAGTGGTCGGGGTAGGGTGCGCTCCTATGGCTACACCTTC,CASGRGRVRSYGYTF
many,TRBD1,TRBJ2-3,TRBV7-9,TGTGCCAGCAGCTTCGAATCTGGACAGGGAGCTACAGATACGCAGTATTTT,CASSFESGQGATDTQYF
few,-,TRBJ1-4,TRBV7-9,TGTGCCAGCAGCCCCACGGGGTCACGGCAGAATAATGAAAAACTGTTTTTT,CASSPTGSRQNNEKLFF
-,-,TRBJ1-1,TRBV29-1,TGCAGCGTTATGCGGGACACTGAAGCTTTCTTT,CSVMRDTEAFF
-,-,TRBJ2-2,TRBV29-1,TGCAGCGTTGTATTATTATCGGCTGCCGGGGAGCTGTTTTTT,CSVVLLSAAGELFF
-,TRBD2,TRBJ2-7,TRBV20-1,TGCAGTGTTAAGGGTCGGGGGAGGGTCGAGCAGTACTTC,CSVKGRGRVEQYF
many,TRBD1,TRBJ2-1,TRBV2,TGTGCCAGTATTACAGGGGGCTTCAGGAATGAGCAGTTCTTC,CASITGGFRNEQFF
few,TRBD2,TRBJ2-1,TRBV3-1,TGTGCCAGCAGCCAAGAAAGTCGGAGCGGGAGGGCCAGGGGCAATGAGCAGTTCTTC,CASSQESRSGRARGNEQFF
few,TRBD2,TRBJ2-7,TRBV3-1,TGTGCCAGCAGCCAAAAGGTACTAGCGCTTTTCTCCTACGAGCAGTACTTC,CASSQKVLALFSYEQYF
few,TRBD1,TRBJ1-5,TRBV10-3,TGTGCCATCAGTGGACAGGGTGGTCAGCCCCAGCATTTT,CAISGQGGQPQHF
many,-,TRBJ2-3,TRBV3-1,TGTGCCAGCAGCCAAGAAGGTAGTTTTACGCAGTATTTT,CASSQEGSFTQYF
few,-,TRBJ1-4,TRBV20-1,TGCAGTGCTAGTCATCCAACTAATGAAAAACTGTTTTTT,CSASHPTNEKLFF
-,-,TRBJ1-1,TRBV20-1,TGCAGTGCTGGGGGGAGGGGCAGGGCTTTCTTT,CSAGGRGRAFF
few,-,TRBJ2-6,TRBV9,TGTGCCAGCGGAGGGACTGGGGCCAACGTCCTGACTTTC,CASGGTGANVLTF
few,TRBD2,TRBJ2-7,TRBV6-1,TGTGCCAGCGGGCGTAGCGGGACGGGGGGCGAGCAGTACTTC,CASGRSGTGGEQYF
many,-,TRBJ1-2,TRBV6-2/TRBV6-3,TGTGCCAGCAGTCTACCCCAAAGGCCCTATGGCTACACCTTC,CASSLPQRPYGYTF
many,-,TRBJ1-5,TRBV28,TGTGCCAGCAGTTGGGGGAATCAGCCCCAGCATTTT,CASSWGNQPQHF
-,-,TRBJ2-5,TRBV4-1,TGCGCCAGCAGCCAAGCGGGGACACGCTACTTC,CASSQAGTRYF
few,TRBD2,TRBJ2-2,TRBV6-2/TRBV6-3,TGTGCCAGCAGCGGACTAGCGGGTTACAACACCGGGGAGCTGTTTTTT,CASSGLAGYNTGELFF
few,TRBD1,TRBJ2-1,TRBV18,TGTGCCAGCTCACCCGAGGGGGCAGGGCAGTTCTTC,CASSPEGAGQFF
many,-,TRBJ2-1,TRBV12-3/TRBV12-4,TGTGCCAGCAGTTTTTCAGGGGTCGACAATGAGCAGTTCTTC,CASSFSGVDNEQFF
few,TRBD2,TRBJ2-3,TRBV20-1,TGCAGTGTTTCGACTAGCGGAAGCACAGATACGCAGTATTTT,CSVSTSGSTDTQYF
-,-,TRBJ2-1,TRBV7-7,TGTGCTAGCAGCCCTTACCCCACGGGACATCAAAATGAGCAGTTCTTC,CASSPYPTGHQNEQFF
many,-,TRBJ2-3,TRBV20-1,TGCAGTGCTAGAGCCCGGGGGCCCGCCCAGGCTAGCGGAGGCACAGATACGCAGTATTTT,CSARARGPAQASGGTDTQYF
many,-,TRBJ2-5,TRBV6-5,TGTGCCAGCAGTTATGGGTCTCAAGAGACCCAGTACTTC,CASSYGSQETQYF
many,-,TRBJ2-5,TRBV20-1,TGCAGTGCTAAAATAGTAGAGACCCAGTACTTC,CSAKIVETQYF
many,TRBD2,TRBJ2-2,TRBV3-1,TGTGCCAGCAGCCCCAACCGGGGGGCCGGGGAGCTGTTTTTT,CASSPNRGAGELFF
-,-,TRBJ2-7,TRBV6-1,TGTGCCAGCTTGGGGGGCGCGTCCGAGCAGTACTTC,CASLGGASEQYF
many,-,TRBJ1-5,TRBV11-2,TGTGCCAGCAGCTTAGACAGGGTCGGGGGTCAGCCCCAGCATTTT,CASSLDRVGGQPQHF
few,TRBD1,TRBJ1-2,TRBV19,TGTGCCAGTAGTACCGTCTCTCTAGGGGGCCTGGTTTATGGCTACACCTTC,CASSTVSLGGLVYGYTF
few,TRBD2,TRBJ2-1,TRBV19,TGTGCCAGTAGTATAAGCGGGAGGGGTTCCTACAATGAGCAGTTCTTC,CASSISGRGSYNEQFF
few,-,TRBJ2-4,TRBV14,TGTGCCAGCAGCCAAGATCGAGTCAGGTCAAACATTCAGTACTTC,CASSQDRVRSNIQYF
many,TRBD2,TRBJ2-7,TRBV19,TGTGCCAGTAGGCGGACTAGCGGGAGTCACGAGCAGTACTTC,CASRRTSGSHEQYF
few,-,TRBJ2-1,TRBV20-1,TGCAGTGCTAGTGATAAAAGAGCGGCTAGCTCCTACAATGAGCAGTTCTTC,CSASDKRAASSYNEQFF
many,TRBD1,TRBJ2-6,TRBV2,TGTGCCAGCAGTAAGACAGGGTTCTCTGGGGCCAACGTCCTGACTTTC,CASSKTGFSGANVLTF
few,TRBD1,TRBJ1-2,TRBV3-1,TGTGCCAGCAGCCGACAGGGAAACGGACAGGGAGGGAACTCCACCTTC,CASSRQGNGQGGNSTF
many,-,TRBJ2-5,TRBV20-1,TGCAGTGCTAGAGGGCCCGGGCGGTCCATCATGGAGTACTTC,CSARGPGRSIMEYF
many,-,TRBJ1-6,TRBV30,TGTGCCTGGAGTTCTGACTATAATTCACCCCTCCACTTT,CAWSSDYNSPLHF
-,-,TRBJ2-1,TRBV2,TGTGCCAGCAGTGTGGTCCAACCCCCGCAGTTCTTC,CASSVVQPPQFF
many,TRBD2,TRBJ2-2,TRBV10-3,TGTGCCACGAGCCGGACTAGCGGTAACACCGGGGAGCTGTTTTTT,CATSRTSGNTGELFF
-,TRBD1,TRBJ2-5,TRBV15,TGTGCCACCAGCAGAGTCCCGGACAGGGTGCAGGAGACCCAGTACTTC,CATSRVPDRVQETQYF
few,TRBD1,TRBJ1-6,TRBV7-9,TGTGCCAGCAGTTCGGACAGGGGATGGAATTCACCCCTCCACTTT,CASSSDRGWNSPLHF
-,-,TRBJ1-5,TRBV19,TGTGCCAGTAGTATGGACAGTTATAGCAATCAGCCCCAGCATTTT,CASSMDSYSNQPQHF
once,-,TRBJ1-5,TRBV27,TGTGCCGGCAGTTTGGCGGGGATCAATCAGCCCCAGCATTTT,CAGSLAGINQPQHF
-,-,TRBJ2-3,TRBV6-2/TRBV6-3,TGTGCCAGCAGTTACGAGATGCGGGCCACTAGCACAGATACGCAGTATTTT,CASSYEMRATSTDTQYF
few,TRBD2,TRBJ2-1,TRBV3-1,TGTGCCAGCAGCCAAGTGGGGCCTTTAGCGGGCCCCCCCTACAATGAGCAGTTCTTC,CASSQVGPLAGPPYNEQFF
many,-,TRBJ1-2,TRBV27,TGTGCCAGCAGTTTCAGGGGCGATGGCTACACCTTC,CASSFRGDGYTF
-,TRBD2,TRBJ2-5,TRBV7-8,TGTGCCAGCAGCCAAGGGAGGGTTTGGTACTTC,CASSQGRVWYF
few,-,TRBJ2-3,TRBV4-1,TGCGCCAGCAGCCAACCCGGGTCTTACACGCAGTATTTT,CASSQPGSYTQYF
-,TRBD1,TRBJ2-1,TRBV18,TGTGCCAGCTCCCGAGACAGGGGTGAGAATGAGCAGTTCTTC,CASSRDRGENEQFF
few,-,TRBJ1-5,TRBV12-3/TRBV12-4,TGTGCCAGCAGTGGCCCCAGTGGCAATCAGCCCCAGCATTTT,CASSGPSGNQPQHF
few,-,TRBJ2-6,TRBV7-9,TGTGCCAGCAGCTTAAGTACAGGGGCCAACGTCCTGACTTTC,CASSLSTGANVLTF
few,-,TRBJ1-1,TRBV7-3,TGTGCCAGCAGCCCCGACCAGTGGACTGAAGCTTTCTTT,CASSPDQWTEAFF
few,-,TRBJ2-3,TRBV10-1,TGCGCCAGCAGTGAGTCGAGGGGAATGGGAGATACGCAGTATTTT,CASSESRGMGDTQYF
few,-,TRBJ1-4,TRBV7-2,TGTGCCAGCAGCTTAGGACAGCCCTTGGGAAAACTGTTTTTT,CASSLGQPLGKLFF
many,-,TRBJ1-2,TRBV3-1,TGTGCCAGCAGCCAAGGCGATTCAATCTACACCTTC,CASSQGDSIYTF
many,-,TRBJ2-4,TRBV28,TGTGCCAGCAGTTTTCGGTCTCGGGGGCGAGCCAAAAACATTCAGTACTTC,CASSFRSRGRAKNIQYF